Sequencing of this T cell receptor beta chain was carried out in a study of cytomegalovirus exposure and HLA in healthy donors. Concerning this clone itself: The antigen is unknown.

Study-wide findings and caveats: CMV serostatus was the sole immune exposure data available.

Looked up from germline, CDR1 is SGHAT and CDR2 is FQNNGV. CDR3 length: 12 residues. V gave up 2 bases and J gave up 8 bases, with 9 bases separating them. With 60 Vbeta and 13 Jbeta primers, the PCR was carried out. The protocol was immunoSEQ multiplex PCR, while the TCRdb copy is restricted to in-frame clones and leaves out a portion. The ten most abundant clones cover more than 0.8% of a sample with 100,000 to 150,000 clones. The receptor was isolated from a man aged 18-30 years in good health and CMV-seronegative. The sequencing input was PBMCs. The chain couples TRBV11-2 to TRBJ1-2; D remains unclear. The CDR3: CASSLSGRGYTF. In nucleotides, the CDR3 is TGTGCCAGCAGCTTATCCGGGAGAGGCTACACCTTC.